This is a list of T cell receptor beta chains from one sample in a study of cytomegalovirus exposure and HLA in healthy donors. Clones were read by immunoSEQ multiplex PCR, and TCRdb kept only the in-frame ones, dropping some. The repertoire holds around 200,000 clones, roughly 84% seen once, with over 2.5% in the top ten. The sample comprised PBMCs. These receptor sequences come from a woman aged 50 to 60 in good health and CMV-seropositive. CDR3s include the opening cysteine and the closing phenylalanine or tryptophan. The D gene is left open where the match is weak. Size values are once, few and many counts, or a class for expanded clones, and some rows have none.

size	D	V	J	CDR3	DNA
-	TRBD1	TRBV7-9	TRBJ2-3	CSSSLGGTAFTDTQYF	TGTTCCAGCAGCTTAGGTGGGACAGCGTTCACAGATACGCAGTATTTT
-	-	TRBV7-3	TRBJ1-2	CASSLRGGDSGYGYTF	TGTGCCAGCAGCTTAAGGGGGGGAGACAGTGGCTATGGCTACACCTTC
-	TRBD1	TRBV5-1	TRBJ2-1	CASSPQGVAAQINEQFF	TGCGCCAGCAGCCCCCAGGGGGTCGCAGCACAAATCAATGAGCAGTTCTTC
-	-	TRBV5-5	TRBJ1-2	CASSLEGATFYGYTF	TGTGCCAGCAGCTTGGAAGGGGCGACCTTCTATGGCTACACCTTC
-	TRBD2	TRBV11-2	TRBJ2-1	CASSLDLGRRGGLNEQFF	TGTGCCAGCAGCTTAGATCTGGGACGGCGGGGGGGCCTCAATGAGCAGTTCTTC
few	-	TRBV28	TRBJ1-1	CASSPGRGFGAFF	TGTGCCAGCAGTCCTGGTAGGGGGTTCGGAGCTTTCTTT
few	TRBD2	TRBV5-1	TRBJ2-3	CASSYGLAGADTQYF	TGCGCCAGCAGCTACGGACTAGCGGGGGCAGATACGCAGTATTTT
-	TRBD2	TRBV5-4	TRBJ2-7	CASSPPASGGSSYEQYF	TGTGCCAGCAGCCCGCCGGCTAGCGGGGGGAGCTCCTACGAGCAGTACTTC
-	TRBD1	TRBV19	TRBJ2-2	CASSTGAGELFF	TGTGCCAGTTCGACAGGGGCCGGGGAGCTGTTTTTT
-	-	TRBV7-3	TRBJ1-5	CASSSGSGQPQHF	TGTGCCAGCAGCTCAGGCTCGGGGCAGCCCCAGCATTTT
-	-	TRBV11-3	TRBJ1-1	CASSLNTVTEAFF	TGTGCCAGCAGCTTAAATACGGTCACTGAAGCTTTCTTT
-	-	TRBV18	TRBJ2-1	CASSPQQYNEQFF	TGTGCCAGCTCACCCCAACAGTACAATGAGCAGTTCTTC
-	TRBD2	TRBV9	TRBJ2-7	CASSVGSGGAYEQYF	TGTGCCAGCAGCGTAGGTAGCGGGGGTGCCTACGAGCAGTACTTC
-	-	TRBV30	TRBJ2-5	CAWTNGGAQETQYF	TGTGCCTGGACCAACGGAGGGGCCCAAGAGACCCAGTACTTC
-	TRBD1	TRBV4-1	TRBJ1-3	CASSQTTGGGNTIYF	TGCGCCAGCAGCCAAACTACAGGGGGAGGAAACACCATATATTTT
-	TRBD1	TRBV2	TRBJ1-1	CASSPDRGNTEAFF	TGTGCCAGCAGCCCGGACAGGGGGAACACTGAAGCTTTCTTT
-	TRBD2	TRBV10-3	TRBJ2-3	CAISPTSGGTDTQYF	TGTGCCATCAGCCCGACTAGCGGGGGCACAGATACGCAGTATTTT
once	-	TRBV7-2	TRBJ1-1	CASRTPLGTPRDTEAFF	TGTGCCAGCAGGACACCCCTCGGGACACCAAGGGACACTGAAGCTTTCTTT
-	TRBD1	TRBV19	TRBJ1-5	CASSDDWTGSNQPQHF	TGTGCCAGTAGTGACGATTGGACAGGAAGCAATCAGCCCCAGCATTTT
few	TRBD1	TRBV6-1	TRBJ1-2	CAARTGGKYGYTF	TGTGCCGCGAGGACAGGGGGAAAGTATGGCTACACCTTC
-	-	TRBV4-3	TRBJ1-6	CASSPSGENNSPLHF	TGCGCCAGCAGCCCCAGCGGCGAGAATAATTCACCCCTCCACTTT
once	-	TRBV5-1	TRBJ1-2	CASSLLGGGEGYTF	TGCGCCAGCAGCTTACTTGGGGGCGGAGAGGGCTACACCTTC
-	-	TRBV12-2	TRBJ1-5	CASRLTRGTGERNQPQHF	TGTGCAAGTCGCTTAACAAGGGGTACAGGGGAAAGGAATCAGCCCCAGCATTTT
-	TRBD2	TRBV5-4	TRBJ2-4	CASSPSAGGASSKNIQYF	TGTGCCAGCAGCCCCTCTGCGGGGGGCGCGTCGTCCAAAAACATTCAGTACTTC
-	-	TRBV5-6	TRBJ2-5	CASSLESFQETQYF	TGTGCCAGCAGCTTGGAATCCTTCCAAGAGACCCAGTACTTC
-	-	TRBV5-1	TRBJ2-1	CASLVGGSTRNEQFF	TGCGCCTCCCTGGTTGGGGGCTCGACCCGCAATGAGCAGTTCTTC
-	TRBD1	TRBV6-5	TRBJ1-6	CASSMGQGGSPLHF	TGTGCCAGCAGTATGGGACAGGGAGGTTCACCCCTCCACTTT
-	TRBD2	TRBV9	TRBJ2-3	CASSVGRLAGADTQYF	TGTGCCAGCAGCGTAGGACGGCTAGCGGGAGCAGATACGCAGTATTTT
-	TRBD1	TRBV4-1	TRBJ2-3	CASSLRQGAGDTQYF	TGCGCCAGCAGCCTCCGACAGGGGGCAGGTGATACGCAGTATTTT
-	TRBD1	TRBV10-3	TRBJ1-5	CASTDRADQPQHF	TGTGCCAGCACCGACAGGGCGGATCAGCCCCAGCATTTT
-	-	TRBV2	TRBJ1-2	CASSPPVAIKLSTNYGYTF	TGTGCCAGCAGTCCCCCGGTGGCAATTAAACTATCAACTAACTATGGCTACACCTTC
-	TRBD1	TRBV7-9	TRBJ1-4	CASSPGTGEEKLFF	TGTGCCAGCAGCCCCGGGACAGGGGAAGAAAAACTGTTTTTT
-	TRBD1	TRBV5-8	TRBJ2-7	CASSLGGTGAAYEQYF	TGTGCCAGCAGCTTGGGCGGGACAGGGGCTGCCTACGAGCAGTACTTC
-	-	TRBV4-2	TRBJ1-2	CASSQEGPGQGDYGYTF	TGTGCCAGCAGCCAAGAAGGGCCTGGGCAGGGTGACTATGGCTACACCTTC
-	TRBD2	TRBV19	TRBJ2-3	CASSRTSGETDTQYF	TGTGCCAGTAGTCGTACTAGCGGGGAGACAGATACGCAGTATTTT
few	TRBD1	TRBV29-1	TRBJ2-7	CSASYPGQGSREQYF	TGCAGCGCCTCATACCCGGGACAGGGATCCCGCGAGCAGTACTTC
-	TRBD2	TRBV28	TRBJ2-7	CASSFRGTSGPLLRYF	TGTGCCAGCAGTTTTCGGGGGACTAGCGGGCCGCTACTCCGGTACTTC
-	TRBD1	TRBV5-1	TRBJ1-1	CASSPGTAGTEAFF	TGCGCCAGCAGCCCGGGGACAGCTGGCACTGAAGCTTTCTTT
-	TRBD1	TRBV5-1	TRBJ2-2	CAGSLTGVTGELFF	TGCGCCGGCAGCCTGACAGGGGTCACCGGGGAGCTGTTTTTT
-	-	TRBV7-6	TRBJ1-4	CASSSNTGTNEKLFF	TGTGCCAGCAGCTCAAACACAGGGACTAATGAAAAACTGTTTTTT
-	TRBD2	TRBV4-2	TRBJ2-3	CASSQDPAGGPDTQYF	TGTGCCAGCAGCCAAGATCCTGCGGGGGGGCCAGATACGCAGTATTTT
-	TRBD2	TRBV9	TRBJ2-3	CASSPSGSGVFFTDTQYF	TGTGCCAGCAGCCCTAGTGGTAGCGGGGTATTTTTCACAGATACGCAGTATTTT
-	TRBD1	TRBV9	TRBJ2-1	CASSLETGYNEQFF	TGTGCCAGCAGCCTCGAGACAGGGTACAATGAGCAGTTCTTC
once	TRBD1	TRBV11-2	TRBJ1-1	CASSLETGGDTEAFF	TGTGCCAGCAGCTTAGAGACAGGGGGGGACACTGAAGCTTTCTTT
-	-	TRBV5-1	TRBJ1-3	CASSRDGPGKNTIYF	TGCGCCAGCAGCCGTGATGGGCCAGGGAAGAACACCATATATTTT
-	-	TRBV29-1	TRBJ2-7	CSVAGSYEQYF	TGCAGCGTTGCCGGGTCCTACGAGCAGTACTTC
-	TRBD2	TRBV6-4	TRBJ2-3	CASSTQPSGGPSDTQYF	TGTGCCAGCAGTACTCAACCTAGCGGGGGGCCATCAGATACGCAGTATTTT
once	-	TRBV6-5	TRBJ1-1	CASSYEPSWTEAFF	TGTGCCAGCAGTTATGAGCCTTCGTGGACTGAAGCTTTCTTT
-	-	TRBV7-8	TRBJ1-2	CASSLEVEGGGYTF	TGTGCCAGCAGCTTAGAAGTCGAGGGTGGTGGCTACACCTTC
-	-	TRBV7-9	TRBJ1-4	CASSGGTDAFATNEKLFF	TGTGCCAGCAGCGGGGGGACGGACGCCTTTGCAACTAATGAAAAACTGTTTTTT
-	-	TRBV7-7	TRBJ2-2	CASSLNGGRNTGELFF	TGTGCTAGCAGCTTAAACGGGGGACGAAACACCGGGGAGCTGTTTTTT
-	TRBD1	TRBV27	TRBJ1-5	CASSYRGRNQPQHF	TGTGCCAGCAGTTACAGGGGGCGCAATCAGCCCCAGCATTTT
-	-	TRBV6-5	TRBJ2-7	CASSQNPGAIYEQYF	TGTGCCAGCAGCCAAAACCCGGGAGCGATCTACGAGCAGTACTTC
-	-	TRBV6-5	TRBJ2-2	CASSYHANTGELFF	TGTGCCAGCAGTTACCATGCGAACACCGGGGAGCTGTTTTTT
-	TRBD1	TRBV9	TRBJ1-2	CASSLRQGGYTF	TGTGCCAGCAGCCTACGACAGGGTGGCTACACCTTC
-	TRBD1	TRBV14	TRBJ2-7	CASSQGTGLDQYF	TGTGCCAGCAGCCAGGGGACAGGCCTGGACCAGTACTTC
-	-	TRBV2	TRBJ1-5	CASSAHNQPQHF	TGTGCCAGCAGTGCCCATAATCAGCCCCAGCATTTT
-	-	TRBV28	TRBJ2-3	CASSLQGSSGTQYF	TGTGCCAGCAGTTTACAGGGTTCTTCGGGTACGCAGTATTTT
-	-	TRBV2	TRBJ1-5	CASSLTGVYQPQHF	TGTGCCAGCAGCCTGACGGGGGTTTATCAGCCCCAGCATTTT
-	TRBD1	TRBV11-2	TRBJ2-5	CASSRDRLQETQYF	TGTGCCAGCAGCAGGGACAGACTTCAAGAGACCCAGTACTTC